Listed below are T cell receptor beta chains from one sample, sequenced in a study. MiXCR, applied by TCRdb to the RT-PCR reads, yields one record per CDR3 protein. The table has around 700,000 distinct CDR3 sequences, 14% seen once. Sequences were obtained from memory CD4+ T cells from blood. These receptors originate from a female donor in good health, serving as a healthy control. Each CDR3 is given with its conserved first and last residue. D genes are given only for firm matches. Clone sizes are given selectively: once, few, many, or a class where the clone is expanded.

abundance,v_gene,d_gene,j_gene,CDR3nt,CDR3aa
few,TRBV20-1,TRBD2,TRBJ2-5,TGCAGTGCTAGCTCAGCCGGGAGCGGGAGGGCCAGAGAGACCCAGTACTTC,CSASSAGSGRARETQYF
.,TRBV30,.,TRBJ1-2,TGTGCCTGGAGTGTACGACGGCTCCTCGGATATGGCTACACCTTC,CAWSVRRLLGYGYTF
many,TRBV10-3,.,TRBJ2-7,TGTGCCATCAGTGAACGGGGCCCCTACGAGCAGTACTTC,CAISERGPYEQYF
.,TRBV7-2,.,TRBJ2-5,TGTGCCAGCAGCTTAGCCCCTGAACAAGAGACCCAGTACTTC,CASSLAPEQETQYF
many,TRBV6-5,TRBD2,TRBJ2-1,TGTGCCAGCAGGACCAGGGGGATTACTAGCGGGAGGCCTGATGAGCAGTTCTTC,CASRTRGITSGRPDEQFF
few,TRBV6-2/TRBV6-3,TRBD2,TRBJ2-3,TGTGCCAGCAGCTCGACTAGCGGGGTAGGGGGTACGCAGTATTTT,CASSSTSGVGGTQYF
few,TRBV20-1,.,TRBJ1-3,TGCAGTGCTCCCGGGGGGGCGGGGAACACCATATATTTT,CSAPGGAGNTIYF
.,TRBV29-1,.,TRBJ1-1,TGCAGCGCATGCGAGGGGATTAACACTGAAGCTTTCTTT,CSACEGINTEAFF
few,TRBV9,TRBD2,TRBJ2-3,TGTGCCAGCAGCGTAGAAGAGGGGACTAGCGGGAAAGATACGCAGTATTTT,CASSVEEGTSGKDTQYF
.,TRBV7-2,.,TRBJ1-4,TGTGCCAGCAGCTTAGGTGATGCAACTAATGAAAAACTGTTTTTT,CASSLGDATNEKLFF
few,TRBV7-6,TRBD2,TRBJ2-3,TGTGCCAGCAGCGCCGTGCAGAGAGCCGTAGCGGGAGGAGAAACGCAGTATTTT,CASSAVQRAVAGGETQYF
few,TRBV7-6,.,TRBJ1-5,TGTGCCAGCAGCTTAGGGGCCAGGGGCAATCAGCCCCAGCATTTT,CASSLGARGNQPQHF
few,TRBV27,TRBD2,TRBJ2-1,TGTGCCAGCAGTTACCGGCCGGGACTAGCGGGAGGGGGGTCCTACAATGAGCAGTTCTTC,CASSYRPGLAGGGSYNEQFF
.,TRBV5-1,TRBD1,TRBJ1-2,TGCGCCAGCTCCGGACAGGGGGCTACAGGCTACACCTTC,CASSGQGATGYTF
few,TRBV5-6,TRBD1,TRBJ1-2,TGTGCCAGCAGCGTTACCGGGACAGGGCCTAACTATGGCTACACCTTC,CASSVTGTGPNYGYTF
many,TRBV12-3/TRBV12-4,.,TRBJ2-2,TGTGCCAGCAGGGGAGGGAACACCGGGGAGCTGTTTTTT,CASRGGNTGELFF
.,TRBV20-1,TRBD2,TRBJ2-3,TGCAGTGCTAGATATAGCGGGGGAACAGATACGCAGTATTTT,CSARYSGGTDTQYF
few,TRBV4-2,TRBD2,TRBJ2-7,TGTGCCAGCAGCCTCAACCCAGTGGCGGGAGGCGAGCAGTACTTC,CASSLNPVAGGEQYF
.,TRBV15,.,TRBJ2-4,TGTGCCACCAGCAGAGAAAGTCTTAAAAACATTCAGTACTTC,CATSRESLKNIQYF
many,TRBV5-1,.,TRBJ1-6,TGCGCCAGCAGCTTGGACCCTACAGGGCTAAATAATTCACCCCTCCACTTT,CASSLDPTGLNNSPLHF
few,TRBV20-1,.,TRBJ2-3,TGCAGTGCTAGAGATAGGGGGGAGGGCCAGGATACGCAGTATTTT,CSARDRGEGQDTQYF
many,TRBV5-1,.,TRBJ2-2,TGCGCCAGCAGCTTGGCCGCGCACACCGGGGAGCTGTTTTTT,CASSLAAHTGELFF
few,TRBV6-1,.,TRBJ2-3,TGTGCCAGCAGTGAATGGAATACGCAGTATTTT,CASSEWNTQYF
.,TRBV6-5,.,TRBJ2-1,TGTGCCAGCAGACAGGGCCTCTCTTGGAATGAGCAGTTCTTC,CASRQGLSWNEQFF
once,TRBV12-3/TRBV12-4,.,TRBJ2-5,TGTGTTAGCAGTTTGGCTAGGCCGGAGACCCAGTACTTC,CVSSLARPETQYF
few,TRBV28,TRBD2,TRBJ2-1,TGTGCCAGCAGTTTCGGGGGGTTCACCTACAATGAGCAGTTCTTC,CASSFGGFTYNEQFF
many,TRBV18,.,TRBJ1-5,TGTGCCAGCTCACCACCGGGGGGCGGGGGTCAGCCCCAGCATTTT,CASSPPGGGGQPQHF
few,TRBV25-1,.,TRBJ2-7,TGTGCCAGCAGGGGAAGGTACTCCTACGAGCAGTACTTC,CASRGRYSYEQYF
.,TRBV28,.,TRBJ2-7,TGTGCCAGCATCGGGCAGGGGAAGTACGAGCAGTACTTC,CASIGQGKYEQYF
many,TRBV15,.,TRBJ1-1,TGTGCCACCAGCAGAGATGGGGGGGGCACTGAAGCTTTCTTT,CATSRDGGGTEAFF
many,TRBV29-1,TRBD2,TRBJ2-5,TGCAGCGTCCGGGAGGGCGAAGAGACCCAGTACTTC,CSVREGEETQYF
.,TRBV20-1,.,TRBJ1-1,TGCAGTGCGGAGGGGCCCACTGAAGCTTTCTTT,CSAEGPTEAFF
few,TRBV6-2/TRBV6-3,.,TRBJ2-5,TGTGCCAGCAGTCCGATGGAACAAGAGACCCAGTACTTC,CASSPMEQETQYF
.,TRBV18,TRBD2,TRBJ2-7,TGTGCCAGCTCACTCGGCGGGAGCGGGAACGCCGAGCAGTACTTC,CASSLGGSGNAEQYF
.,TRBV5-1,TRBD2,TRBJ2-3,TGCGCCAGCAGCTTGACCTTTCGACTAGCCAGCAAAGATACGCAGTATTTT,CASSLTFRLASKDTQYF
many,TRBV10-3,TRBD2,TRBJ2-3,TGTGCCATCAGCGGGACTAGCGGGGGCCCGCAGACGCAGTATTTT,CAISGTSGGPQTQYF
few,TRBV27,.,TRBJ1-4,TGTGCCAGCAGTTTGATGGGGGGGAATGAAAAACTGTTTTTT,CASSLMGGNEKLFF
many,TRBV12-3/TRBV12-4,.,TRBJ2-7,TGTGCCAGCAGCCCATGGGGGAACACCTACGAGCAGTACTTC,CASSPWGNTYEQYF
.,TRBV5-1,TRBD1,TRBJ2-7,TGCGCCAGCAGCAAAGGACAGGGAATTGGGGGGCACGAGCAGTACTTC,CASSKGQGIGGHEQYF
.,TRBV11-2,.,TRBJ1-6,TGTTCTAGCGCAGCTATCGATAATTCACCCCTCCACTTT,CSSAAIDNSPLHF
few,TRBV12-3/TRBV12-4,TRBD1,TRBJ1-5,TGTGCCAGCAGTTTTAGACAGGGGCGGAATCAGCCCCAGCATTTT,CASSFRQGRNQPQHF
.,TRBV19,TRBD1,TRBJ2-3,TGTGCCAGTACCCTAAGGGGGCCCACAGATACGCAGTATTTT,CASTLRGPTDTQYF
few,TRBV3-1,.,TRBJ2-7,TGTGCCAGCAGCCTAGCGCCAGGCTACGAGCAGTACTTC,CASSLAPGYEQYF
few,TRBV20-1,.,TRBJ1-1,TGCAGTGCTCACAACGGGGGGGGCTCGACTGAAGCTTTCTTT,CSAHNGGGSTEAFF
many,TRBV7-2,.,TRBJ1-1,TGTGCCAGCAGTGGGCAGCCGAACACTGAAGCTTTCTTT,CASSGQPNTEAFF
few,TRBV5-1,TRBD2,TRBJ2-7,TGCGCCAGCAGCTTGGTTAGCGGGAGTGGTTTGTACGAGCAGTACTTC,CASSLVSGSGLYEQYF
many,TRBV20-1,TRBD2,TRBJ2-1,TGCAGTGCTAGAGGACTAGCGCCGGCTGAGCAGTTCTTC,CSARGLAPAEQFF
few,TRBV6-5,TRBD1,TRBJ1-5,TGTGCCAGCAGTTCTTTAGACAGGGGTCTCAATCAGCCCCAGCATTTT,CASSSLDRGLNQPQHF
.,TRBV7-6,.,TRBJ2-3,TGTGCCAGCAGCCGCGGGGTCACAGATACGCAGTATTTT,CASSRGVTDTQYF
.,TRBV10-3,.,TRBJ2-1,TGTGCCATCCTGAGGGCTGATGAGCAGTTCTTC,CAILRADEQFF
.,TRBV20-1,TRBD1,TRBJ1-3,TGCAGTGCTACCAACTTCTTACAGGGGCTCTCTGGAAACACCATATATTTT,CSATNFLQGLSGNTIYF
.,TRBV24-1,.,TRBJ2-7,TGTGCCACCAGTGTTTCCACGGGGGAGCAGTACTTC,CATSVSTGEQYF
few,TRBV6-1,.,TRBJ2-3,TGTGCCAGCAGTGACCTACAGGGAGCAGATACGCAGTATTTT,CASSDLQGADTQYF
.,TRBV3-1,.,TRBJ1-6,TGTGCCAGCAGCCAGCTTGACACACCCCTCCACTTT,CASSQLDTPLHF
.,TRBV20-1,.,TRBJ2-7,TGCAGTGCTAGATATGGCTACGAGCAGTACTTC,CSARYGYEQYF